A selection of T cell receptor beta chains follows, all from one sample in a study of Graves' ophthalmopathy and Graves' hyperthyroidism. TCRdb itself ran the multiplex PCR reads through MiXCR, one entry per CDR3 protein. The sample holds some 350,000 distinct CDR3 sequences, approximately 18% seen once. The specimen was peripheral blood. These receptors were collected from an adult woman with stable Graves' hyperthyroidism. Each CDR3 is given with its conserved first and last residue. A D gene is named only where the DNA matches it firmly. Part of the rows lack a size; the others show once, few, many or a class for expanded clones.

many,NA,TRBJ1-1,TRBV4-2,CASNHGGTMNTEAFF,TGTGCCAGCAACCACGGCGGAACCATGAACACTGAAGCTTTCTTT
NA,TRBD2,TRBJ2-3,TRBV13,CASSLSGTTDTQYF,TGTGCCAGCAGCTTAAGCGGGACGACAGATACGCAGTATTTT
many,TRBD1,TRBJ2-7,TRBV20-1,CSARTGGGHYEQYF,TGCAGTGCACGGACAGGGGGTGGGCACTACGAGCAGTACTTC
NA,TRBD1,TRBJ2-7,TRBV20-1,CSAIAGTGYEQYF,TGCAGTGCTATCGCCGGGACAGGGTACGAGCAGTACTTC
many,NA,TRBJ2-2,TRBV19,CASSRLKNTGELFF,TGTGCCAGTAGTAGACTCAAGAACACCGGGGAGCTGTTTTTT
many,TRBD2,TRBJ2-2,TRBV2,CASSFGLAGGPDTGELFF,TGTGCCAGCAGTTTCGGACTAGCGGGAGGGCCGGACACCGGGGAGCTGTTTTTT
few,TRBD1,TRBJ1-1,TRBV6-1,CASSEYQGATNTEAFF,TGTGCCAGCAGTGAATACCAGGGGGCAACTAACACTGAAGCTTTCTTT
NA,NA,TRBJ2-7,TRBV6-5,CASSYTASVTWLQYF,TGTGCCAGCAGTTACACGGCTAGCGTGACCTGGTTGCAGTACTTC
many,NA,TRBJ2-7,TRBV15,CATSRGKADEQYF,TGTGCCACCAGCAGAGGGAAAGCGGACGAGCAGTACTTC
many,TRBD1,TRBJ1-6,TRBV5-1,CASSAYGQGGSPLHF,TGCGCCAGCAGCGCCTATGGACAGGGGGGTTCACCCCTCCACTTT
many,NA,TRBJ2-7,TRBV6-2/TRBV6-3,CASRGHKLYEQYF,TGTGCCAGCAGAGGACATAAACTCTACGAGCAGTACTTC
many,NA,TRBJ1-5,TRBV6-5,CASSYSNGGDQPQHF,TGTGCCAGCAGTTACTCGAACGGGGGCGATCAGCCCCAGCATTTT
many,NA,TRBJ2-7,TRBV6-5,CASSYTGRIYEQYF,TGTGCCAGCAGTTACACGGGACGGATCTACGAGCAGTACTTC
NA,NA,TRBJ1-2,TRBV29-1,CSAPAIANYGYTF,TGCAGCGCCCCAGCAATAGCTAACTATGGCTACACCTTC
NA,NA,TRBJ1-1,TRBV12-3/TRBV12-4,CASRTSVTEAFF,TGTGCCAGCAGAACCTCAGTAACTGAAGCTTTCTTT
many,NA,TRBJ2-5,TRBV5-1,CASSPPGHTSETQYF,TGCGCCAGCAGCCCCCCGGGACATACATCAGAGACCCAGTACTTC
many,NA,TRBJ1-5,TRBV12-3/TRBV12-4,CASSLEGQPQHF,TGTGCCAGCAGTTTAGAGGGCCAGCCCCAGCATTTT
many,TRBD2,TRBJ2-5,TRBV7-9,CASSLAPSSGWETQYF,TGTGCCAGCAGCTTAGCCCCGTCTAGCGGATGGGAGACCCAGTACTTC
many,NA,TRBJ2-5,TRBV27,CASSDDIRQETQYF,TGTGCCAGCAGTGATGATATTCGCCAAGAGACCCAGTACTTC
many,TRBD2,TRBJ2-4,TRBV6-2/TRBV6-3,CASSPRAGVNIQYF,TGTGCCAGCAGTCCCCGGGCGGGAGTAAACATTCAGTACTTC
many,TRBD2,TRBJ2-7,TRBV20-1,CSAYPSGSPREQYF,TGCAGTGCTTACCCTAGCGGGAGCCCGCGCGAGCAGTACTTC
many,NA,TRBJ2-6,TRBV2,CASSPGGYTYSGANVLTF,TGTGCCAGCAGCCCCGGGGGCTATACCTACTCTGGGGCCAACGTCCTGACTTTC
many,NA,TRBJ2-7,TRBV5-1,CASSLVAPPDEQYF,TGCGCCAGCAGCTTGGTGGCTCCTCCCGACGAGCAGTACTTC
many,NA,TRBJ2-7,TRBV27,CATLGVNYEQYF,TGTGCCACTTTAGGGGTAAACTACGAGCAGTACTTC
many,NA,TRBJ2-5,TRBV19,CASSIGPEETQYF,TGTGCCAGTAGTATAGGTCCGGAAGAGACCCAGTACTTC
NA,TRBD2,TRBJ2-2,TRBV6-2/TRBV6-3,CASSSLPFSGRSTGELFF,TGTGCCAGCAGTTCGCTACCATTTAGCGGGAGGTCGACCGGGGAGCTGTTTTTT
NA,NA,TRBJ1-2,TRBV6-2/TRBV6-3,CASSYSPGTNYGYTF,TGTGCCAGCAGTTACTCACCAGGGACCAACTATGGCTACACCTTC
many,NA,TRBJ2-2,TRBV24-1,CATSDAGRTENTGELFF,TGTGCCACCAGTGACGCAGGAAGAACAGAGAACACCGGGGAGCTGTTTTTT
many,NA,TRBJ1-5,TRBV28,CASIGHSNQPQHF,TGTGCCAGCATTGGACATAGCAATCAGCCCCAGCATTTT
NA,NA,TRBJ2-7,TRBV20-1,CSDLRDCTYEQYF,TGCAGTGACCTCCGGGACTGTACCTACGAGCAGTACTTC
many,NA,TRBJ1-1,TRBV7-3,CASSPNGGTEAFF,TGTGCCAGCAGCCCTAATGGGGGGACTGAAGCTTTCTTT
NA,TRBD1,TRBJ2-7,TRBV6-1,CASSEGGGTGASYEQYF,TGTGCCAGCAGTGAAGGAGGTGGGACAGGGGCGTCCTACGAGCAGTACTTC
few,TRBD2,TRBJ2-7,TRBV28,CASSFRRGTSGSYEQYF,TGTGCCAGCAGTTTTCGACGTGGGACTAGCGGCTCCTACGAGCAGTACTTC
once,NA,TRBJ1-5,TRBV12-3/TRBV12-4,CASSLGADRRYQPQHF,TGTGCCAGCAGTTTAGGGGCAGACAGGAGATATCAGCCCCAGCATTTT
many,TRBD2,TRBJ2-7,TRBV28,CASSPDAGVFDEQYF,TGTGCCAGCAGTCCAGATGCGGGAGTTTTCGACGAGCAGTACTTC
NA,NA,TRBJ2-5,TRBV12-3/TRBV12-4,CASSFPRRGGEETQYF,TGTGCCAGCAGTTTCCCTAGGCGTGGCGGGGAAGAGACCCAGTACTTC